Here is one T cell receptor beta chain with its context. What it recognizes is unknown. This sample was taken from a study of T-cell memory formation after mild COVID-19. Overall study results and limits: Chiefly within CM and EM were the contracting CD4+ clones; CD8+ ones were within EMRA.

The CDR3 extends over 20 amino acids. V gave up 2 bases and J gave up 1 base; unmatched junction bases: 19. Per the germline V gene, CDR1 is SEHNR and CDR2 is FQNEAQ (reference sequence). Barcoded TCR alpha and TCR beta cDNA libraries with UMIs came from 5'RACE using constant-segment primers. One entry per CDR3 protein, called by TCRdb with MiXCR from the 5' RACE reads. The table shows about 340,000 distinct CDR3 sequences, with 10% to 15% occurring only once. Sequenced sample: PBMCs or a T cell subset sorted from them (not recorded which). The chain carries TRBV7-9 and TRBJ1-1; TRBD1 matches at 7 bases. The TCR originated in a man between 18 and 35 years old who had mild COVID-19 (a few samples of this study predate the infection). Cell type and time point are not known. CDR3 nucleotides: TGTGCCAGCAGCTTAATGTTCTTAGGGGATACAGGGGATAAGAACACTGAAGCTTTCTTT. Amino acids: CASSLMFLGDTGDKNTEAFF.